The entry that follows covers one TCR beta chain sequence. Its cognate antigen is unknown. The data derive from a study of CD8 T cells in ankylosing spondylitis. This CDR3 has 15 amino acids. Germline CDR1 reads SEHNR; CDR2 reads FQNEAQ (reference sequence). Trimming left V 1 base short and J 1 base short, with 8 bases between. General study results and limits: Reports of some motif variants in reactive arthritis synovial fluid and blood predate this one. Clones linked to the disease showed a CD8+ phenotype. They occurred at relatively low frequencies in peripheral blood. A TCR beta motif of eight highly homologous variants appeared characteristic of ankylosing spondylitis blood. Enrichment of disease-linked clones was reportedly significant in matched ankylosing spondylitis synovial fluid.

Using quantitative 5'-RACE with molecular barcodes, the authors made TCR beta libraries. Using its own MiXCR run on the 5' RACE reads, TCRdb lists one record per CDR3 protein. Altogether some 700,000 distinct CDR3 sequences are present, around 20% being singletons, with the ten largest covering about a fifth. The sequencing sample was made of blood, either unsorted or a sorted T cell fraction (not recorded which). This chain connects TRBV7-9 to TRBJ2-1, with no clear D. This receptor was taken from a male donor with ankylosing spondylitis. In DNA form, the CDR3 reads TGTGCCAGCAGCTTAGGCTTCAATTCCTACAATGAGCAGTTCTTC. Its protein is CASSLGFNSYNEQFF.